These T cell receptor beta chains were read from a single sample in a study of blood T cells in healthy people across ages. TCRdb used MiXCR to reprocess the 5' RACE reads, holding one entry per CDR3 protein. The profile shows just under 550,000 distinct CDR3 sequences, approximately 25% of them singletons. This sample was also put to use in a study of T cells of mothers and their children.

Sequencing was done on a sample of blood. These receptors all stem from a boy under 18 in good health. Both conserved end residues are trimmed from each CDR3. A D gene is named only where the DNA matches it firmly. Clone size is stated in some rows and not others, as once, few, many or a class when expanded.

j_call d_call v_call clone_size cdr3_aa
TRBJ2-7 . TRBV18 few ASSPQTYEQY
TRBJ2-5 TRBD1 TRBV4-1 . ASSQEDRGQQETQY
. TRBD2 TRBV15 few ATSRDQGLAGASSYEQY
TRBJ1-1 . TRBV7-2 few ASSLGRGFGNTEAF
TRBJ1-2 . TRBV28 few ASSLEGVPYGYT
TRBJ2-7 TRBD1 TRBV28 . ATIGQGRYEQY
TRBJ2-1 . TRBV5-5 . ASNPSLSSYNEQF
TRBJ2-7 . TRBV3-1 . ASGLTDGGQYEQY
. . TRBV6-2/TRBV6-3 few ASSSTAHRLEQY
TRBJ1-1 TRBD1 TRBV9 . ASSTGDTEAF
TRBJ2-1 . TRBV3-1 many ASSQTSFDEQF
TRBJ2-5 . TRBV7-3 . ASSEGQGLIETQY
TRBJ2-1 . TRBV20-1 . SARDSRNSYNEQF
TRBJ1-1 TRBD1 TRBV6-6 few ASSSTRTGSNTEAF
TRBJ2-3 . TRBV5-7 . ASSLPHHIDTQY
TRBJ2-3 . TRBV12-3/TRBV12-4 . ASRDHTDTQY
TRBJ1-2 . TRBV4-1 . ASSQDEDGYT
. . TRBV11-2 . ASADPQGGPSYEQY
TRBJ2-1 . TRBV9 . ASSVGASTYNEQF
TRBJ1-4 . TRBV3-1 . ASSQEQEAAWTGNEKLF
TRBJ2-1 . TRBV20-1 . SARSSAYSNEQF
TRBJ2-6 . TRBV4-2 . ASSQDERSGANVLT
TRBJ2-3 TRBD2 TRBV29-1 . SVEDQTSGRASTDTQY
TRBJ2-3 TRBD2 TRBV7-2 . ASSGGGLAGVPTDTQY
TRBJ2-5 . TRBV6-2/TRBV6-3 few ASRPRVGPQETQY
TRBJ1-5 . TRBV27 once ATQGEVGQPQH
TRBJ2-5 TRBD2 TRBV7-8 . ASSTWTSGGPQETQY
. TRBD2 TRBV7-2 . ASSSRGIAGVGETQY
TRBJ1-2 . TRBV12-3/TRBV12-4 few ASSSPGRTNYGYT
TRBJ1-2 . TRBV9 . ARKVGSGYT
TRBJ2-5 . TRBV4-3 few ASSQSLIEDETQY
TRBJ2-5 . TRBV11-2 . ASSLVAEQETQY
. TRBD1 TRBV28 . ASSPIPRTGEHEQY
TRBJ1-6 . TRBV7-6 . ASSYGSTNSPLH
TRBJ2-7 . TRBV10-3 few AISERASSYEQY
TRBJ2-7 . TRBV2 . ASRDPRYEAYEQY
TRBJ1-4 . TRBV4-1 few ASRKTGSTNEKLF
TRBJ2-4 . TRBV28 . ASSLYQRWGKNIQY
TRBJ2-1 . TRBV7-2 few ASSPSGHPYNEQF
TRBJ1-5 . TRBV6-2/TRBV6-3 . ASSPRTGYSNQPQH
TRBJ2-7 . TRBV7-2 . ASSSTVGQYEQY
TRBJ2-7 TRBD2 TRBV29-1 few SVEDLSLASGRKQY
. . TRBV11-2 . ASSLYPGETYEQY
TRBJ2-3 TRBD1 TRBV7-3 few ASTYRGGTDTQY
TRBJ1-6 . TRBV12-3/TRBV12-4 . ASSWGPGNNSPLH
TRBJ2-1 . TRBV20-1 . SAVPDNEQF
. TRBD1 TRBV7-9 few ASSKDRGLYEQY
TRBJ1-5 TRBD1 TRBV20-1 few SATGGAGGHQPQH
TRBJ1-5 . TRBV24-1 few ATRPTGGLGQPQH
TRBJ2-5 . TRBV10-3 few ANQLGGETQY